This entry lists 3 T cell receptor beta chains sequenced from one sample in a study of shared clonotypes between healthy human individuals. TCRdb keeps only in-frame clones here, not all; method: immunoSEQ multiplex PCR. The sample shows some 2,100,000 clones, approximately 95% of them seen only once. Sequencing was performed on naive CD4+ T cells sorted from blood. Subset noted: CD45RA+ positively selected. These receptors originate from a man aged 18 to 30 in good health.

The rearrangement links TRBV4-2 to TRBJ2-2, with TRBD1 matching over 7 bases. With 3 bases clipped from V and 0 bases from J, the junction kept 4 bases outside the gene matches. The germline gives CDR1 LGHNA, CDR2 YNFKEQ. The CDR3 contains 16 residues. The CDR3, as DNA: TGTGCCAGCAGCCAGAGGGACAGCTCGAACACCGGGGAGCTGTTTTTT. It translates to CASSQRDSSNTGELFF.

The rearrangement uses TRBV7-8 and TRBJ2-7; TRBD2 might be the D (7 bases). Germline V CDR1 and CDR2: SGHVS, FQNEAQ. CDR3 length: 14 residues. V gave up 5 bases and J gave up 6 bases, with 17 bases separating them. The CDR3 reads CASSIQQGGVEQYF. The CDR3 bases are TGTGCCAGCAGCATCCAACAGGGAGGGGTCGAGCAGTACTTC.

The chain is built from TRBV10-3 and TRBJ1-4; 11 nucleotides line up with TRBD1. The CDR3 is made up of 17 amino acids. Unmatched junction bases numbered 12, after V lost 4 bases and J lost 8 bases. Germline values: CDR1 ENHRY, CDR2 SYGVKD. Here the CDR3 reads CAISGGNAGTGGEKLFF. CDR3 in DNA: TGTGCCATCAGTGGGGGAAACGCCGGGACAGGGGGAGAAAAACTGTTTTTT.